These T cell receptor beta chains were read from a single sample in a study of shared clonotypes between healthy human individuals. The table came from immunoSEQ multiplex PCR; TCRdb's copy has only in-frame clones and leaves some out. In the table there are a few million clones, approximately 92% of which are singletons. The material sequenced was naive CD8+ T cells from PBMCs. The receptor source for this set is a man between 18 and 35 years old in good health. Some clones in this sample may be carry-over from other donors' samples. The CDR3 runs from the conserved cysteine through the conserved F or W. A D gene is named only where the DNA matches it firmly. Expanded clones are given a class, and other clones once, few, many or no size at all.

>TRBV5-1|once|.|TRBJ2-3
TGCGCCAGCAGCTTGGAGGCTAGTCTAGATACGCAGTATTTT
CASSLEASLDTQYF
>TRBV6-1|.|.|TRBJ2-7
TGTGCCAGCAGTGAAGCGCTTCGGGGCCCTTACGAGCAGTACTTC
CASSEALRGPYEQYF
>TRBV7-3|.|.|TRBJ2-5
TGTGCCAGCAGCTTAATCCAGGGAGAGACCCAGTACTTC
CASSLIQGETQYF
>TRBV7-9|.|TRBD1|TRBJ2-6
TGTGCCAGCAGCTTACAGGGGGCTGGGGCCAACGTCCTGACTTTC
CASSLQGAGANVLTF
>TRBV4-1|.|TRBD2|TRBJ2-1
TGCGCCAGCAGCCGTTCGTGGACTAGCGGATTCGAGCAGTTCTTC
CASSRSWTSGFEQFF
>TRBV6-1|.|TRBD2|TRBJ2-1
TGTGCCAGCAGTGAAGAACTAGCGGGAGCCAATGAGCAGTTCTTC
CASSEELAGANEQFF
>TRBV7-8|once|TRBD2|TRBJ2-3
TGTGCCAGCAGCCTTTATGGGACTAGCTTTGATACGCAGTATTTT
CASSLYGTSFDTQYF
>TRBV9|.|TRBD2|TRBJ2-1
TGTGCCAGCAGCGATACTAGCGGGCATTACAATGAGCAGTTCTTC
CASSDTSGHYNEQFF
>TRBV19|.|.|TRBJ1-2
TGTGCCAGCACCACCAGGGACTCGATCTATGGCTACACCTTC
CASTTRDSIYGYTF
>TRBV7-2|.|.|TRBJ2-5
TGTGCCAGCAGCTTCCGGGAACCCCAAGAGACCCAGTACTTC
CASSFREPQETQYF
>TRBV19|.|.|TRBJ2-2
TGTGCCAGTAGTATGAGGGGGACCGGGGAGCTGTTTTTT
CASSMRGTGELFF
>TRBV9|.|.|TRBJ2-7
TGTGCCAGCAACCCCGGGACCGTAAACTACGAGCAGTACTTC
CASNPGTVNYEQYF
>TRBV4-1|.|.|TRBJ2-7
TGCGCCAGCAGCCACCACCTTCAGGGGGAGGGCTACGAGCAGTACTTC
CASSHHLQGEGYEQYF
>TRBV7-9|.|.|TRBJ2-3
TGTGCCAGCAGCTTAGTCTCTCAGTTCTTGGATACGCAGTATTTT
CASSLVSQFLDTQYF
>TRBV28|.|.|TRBJ1-5
TGTGCCAGCAGTTTTGTACCAAATCAGCCCCAGCATTTT
CASSFVPNQPQHF
>TRBV6-4|.|.|TRBJ1-1
TGTGCCAGCAGTGACTCCCGTGGGAGCACTGAAGCTTTCTTT
CASSDSRGSTEAFF